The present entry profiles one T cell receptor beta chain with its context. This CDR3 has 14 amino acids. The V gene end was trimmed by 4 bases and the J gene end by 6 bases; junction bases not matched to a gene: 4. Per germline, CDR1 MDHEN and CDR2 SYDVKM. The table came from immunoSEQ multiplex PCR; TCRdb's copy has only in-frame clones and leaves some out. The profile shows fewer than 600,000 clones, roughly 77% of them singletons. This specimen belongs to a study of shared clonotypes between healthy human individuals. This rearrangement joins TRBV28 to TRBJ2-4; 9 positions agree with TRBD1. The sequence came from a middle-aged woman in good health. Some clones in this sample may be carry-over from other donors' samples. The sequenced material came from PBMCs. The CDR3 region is CASSSGQGVNIQYF. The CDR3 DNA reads TGTGCCAGCAGTTCGGGACAGGGTGTAAACATTCAGTACTTC.